Following are 5 T cell receptor beta chains from one sample sequenced in a study of cytomegalovirus exposure and HLA in healthy donors. Primers for the PCR totalled 60 Vbeta and 13 Jbeta. Libraries were prepared by immunoSEQ multiplex PCR; TCRdb keeps only in-frame clonotypes and omits some of them. Among 150,000 to 200,000 clones listed, roughly 80% were seen once. The specimen sequenced was PBMCs. These TCRs come from a woman younger than 35 in good health and CMV-seropositive.

V usage is TRBV5-1 and J usage is TRBJ2-3; D may be TRBD1 (6 bases). CDR3 length: 15 amino acids. The germline V gene encodes CDR1 SGHRS and CDR2 YFSETQ. Trimming took 4 bases from V and 1 from J, leaving 13 bases between them. This CDR3 reads CASSLGAPGTDTQYF. The CDR3 nucleotides are TGCGCCAGCAGCCTGGGGGCGCCCGGCACAGATACGCAGTATTTT.

This chain links TRBV4-3 with TRBJ1-2; no firm D call. Trimming took 0 bases from V and 4 from J, leaving 12 bases between them. The CDR3 sequence is 15 residues long. From germline, CDR1 is LGHNA and CDR2 YSLEER. DNA for the CDR3: TGCGCCAGCAGCCAAGATAACAGACAACCCTATGGCTACACCTTC. Protein sequence: CASSQDNRQPYGYTF.

The chain links TRBV7-6 to TRBJ2-7; TRBD1 aligns across 9 bases. Trimming cost V 5 bases and J 4 bases; bases outside gene matches: 12. The CDR3 sequence is 16 residues long. Germline V lookup: CDR1 SGHVS, CDR2 FNYEAQ. The CDR3 here is CASSTGQGLEFYEQYF. The CDR3 bases are TGTGCCAGCAGCACCGGACAGGGGTTAGAGTTTTACGAGCAGTACTTC.

V gene TRBV25-1 combines with J gene TRBJ1-2; D perhaps matches TRBD1 (5 bases). V dropped 2 bases and J dropped 3 bases, with 7 bases sitting between them. The CDR3 contains 13 residues. Germline lookup yields CDR1 MGHDK and CDR2 SYGVNS. The CDR3, as DNA: TGTGCCAGCAGTGAAGGGGCCGACTATGGCTACACCTTC. Translation gives CASSEGADYGYTF.

CDR3 DNA: TGCGCCAGCAGCCAAGTTCCAGGGGGCAACTATGGCTACACCTTC. It translates to CASSQVPGGNYGYTF. V gene TRBV4-3 combines with J gene TRBJ1-2; 8 bases agree with TRBD1. The germline CDR1 and CDR2 sequences are LGHNA and YSLEER. The CDR3 contains 15 residues. V was pared by 1 base and J by 2 bases, with 3 bases of the junction left unmatched.